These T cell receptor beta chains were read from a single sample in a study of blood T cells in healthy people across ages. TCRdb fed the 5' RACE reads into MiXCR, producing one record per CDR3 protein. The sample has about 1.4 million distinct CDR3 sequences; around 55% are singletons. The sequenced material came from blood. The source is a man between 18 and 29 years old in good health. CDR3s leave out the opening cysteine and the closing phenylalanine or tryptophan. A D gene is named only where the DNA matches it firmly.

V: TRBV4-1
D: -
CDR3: ASSRVGGRTYNEQF

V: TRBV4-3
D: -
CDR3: AGSLNSDRNYEQY

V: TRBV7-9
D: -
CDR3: ASTIAGGPSYEQY

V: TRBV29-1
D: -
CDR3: SVAPLLTGTDTQY

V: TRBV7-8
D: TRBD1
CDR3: ASSLSPTGTATDTQY

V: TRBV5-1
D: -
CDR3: ASSFWAGERYEQY

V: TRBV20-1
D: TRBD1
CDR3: SLTGQANYGYT

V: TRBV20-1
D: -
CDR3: SARDGEGPRTDTQY

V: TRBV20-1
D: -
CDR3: SAKALLTDTQY

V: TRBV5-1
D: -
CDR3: ASKSYRGTDTQY

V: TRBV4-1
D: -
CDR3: ASSQARGFSSYNEQF

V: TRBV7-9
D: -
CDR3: ASSHPTGSMAYNEQF

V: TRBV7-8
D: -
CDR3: ASSRPEGGYRYEQY

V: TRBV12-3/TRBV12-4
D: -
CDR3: ASSPTYGNYYT

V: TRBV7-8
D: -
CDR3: ASSLEGRVVYNEQF

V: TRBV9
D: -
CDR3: ASSELPATRSSETQY

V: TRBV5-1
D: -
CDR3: ASSSLDSPLYEQY

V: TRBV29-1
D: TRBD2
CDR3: SAGTSGSRYQETQY

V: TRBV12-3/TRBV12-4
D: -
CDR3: ASSLGMDGNTEAF

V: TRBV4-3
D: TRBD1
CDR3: ASSQSFGQGYYNEQF

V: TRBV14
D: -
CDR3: ASSRLPGSTDTQY

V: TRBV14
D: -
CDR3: ASSQVAGLGRANFSGANVLT

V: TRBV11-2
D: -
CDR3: ASSFIVGTEAF

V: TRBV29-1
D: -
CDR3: SVPGMGTEAF

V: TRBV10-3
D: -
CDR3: AIWMGGPETQY

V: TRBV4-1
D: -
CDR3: ASSQEPPREPFSYNEQF

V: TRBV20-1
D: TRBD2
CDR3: SASQAGGHEQY

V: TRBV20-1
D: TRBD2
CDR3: SAKNAGVSSYEQY

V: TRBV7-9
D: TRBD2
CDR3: ASSLGLVNNEQF

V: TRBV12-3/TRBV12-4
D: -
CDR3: ASSHSWGRDTEAF

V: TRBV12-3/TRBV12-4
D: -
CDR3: ASSPEPREKLF

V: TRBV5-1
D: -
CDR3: ASSRTLRAASTDTQY

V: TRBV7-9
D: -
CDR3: ASSLKGGDTQY

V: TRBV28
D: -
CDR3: ASSLQVHNEQF

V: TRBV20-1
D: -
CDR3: SAERQNSYEQY

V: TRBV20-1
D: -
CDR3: SAEGTASVSSYEQY

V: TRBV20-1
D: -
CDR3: SARAELAVLAKNIQY

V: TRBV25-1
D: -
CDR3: ASSALVAGTEAF

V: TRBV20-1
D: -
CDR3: SASSFEGASYEQY

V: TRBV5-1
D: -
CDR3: ASSLTLSRDEQY